The 16 T cell receptor beta chains below were found in one sample sequenced in a study of T cell responses to AZD1222 COVID-19 vaccine. Repertoires were generated with immunoSEQ multiplex PCR, while TCRdb's copy carries only in-frame clones and drops some. The top ten hold over 1.5% of the sample, which has roughly 200,000 clones, approximately 90% seen once. This material consisted of peripheral blood, taken 28 days after the second AZD1222 dose. These receptor sequences come from an adult who received the AZD1222 COVID-19 vaccine.

The V gene is TRBV7-2, the J gene TRBJ2-3, with no clear D. V lost 3 bases and J 2 bases, leaving 9 bases between the germline ends. The CDR3 loop spans 14 amino acids. Germline CDR1 SGHTA, CDR2 FQGNSA. The chain's CDR3 is CASSFPPFTDTQYF. CDR3 DNA sequence: TGTGCCAGCAGCTTTCCTCCCTTCACAGATACGCAGTATTTT.

A single count supports this clone. V gene TRBV30 combines with J gene TRBJ2-6, with no clear D. V was cut by 2 bases and J by 0 bases, with 20 bases left in between. The CDR3 length is 19 residues. Germline V gene data show CDR1 as GTSNPN and CDR2 as SVGIG (reference sequence). For the CDR3, the DNA is TGTGCCTGGAGTTTAGGGCGATCCTTTGGACCCTCTGGGGCCAACGTCCTGACTTTC. It specifies CAWSLGRSFGPSGANVLTF. Full variable domain (rest looked up from reference TRBV30 and TRBJ2-6): SQTIHQWPATLVQPVGSPLSLECTVEGTSNPNLYWYRQAAGRGLQLLFYSVGIGQISSEVPQNLSASRPQDRQFILSSKKLLLSDSGFYLCAWSLGRSFGPSGANVLTFGAGSRLTVL.

CDR3 bases: TGTGCCAGCAGGCAGACAGGGGGCAGCACTGAAGCTTTCTTT. Translation: CASRQTGGSTEAFF. The chain joins TRBV3-1 (or the pseudogene TRBV3-2) to TRBJ1-1; TRBD1 aligns across 10 bases. From germline, CDR1 is LGHDT and CDR2 YNNKEL (reference sequence). There are 14 residues in the CDR3. The trim removed 6 bases at V and 4 bases at J, leaving 5 bases unmatched.

The V call is TRBV29-1, the J call TRBJ1-1, with TRBD1 as a possible D gene (5 bases). Trimming took 5 bases from V and 0 from J, leaving 7 bases between them. CDR1 is SQVTM and CDR2 is ANQGSEA in the germline V gene. The CDR3 sequence is 12 residues long. Written as DNA, the CDR3 is TGCAGCGTTACAGGTATGAACACTGAAGCTTTCTTT. It codes for CSVTGMNTEAFF.

This clone was seen once. V usage is TRBV18 and J usage is TRBJ2-5; D perhaps matches TRBD1 (6 bases). The V end was cut by 0 bases, the J end by 5 bases, with 13 bases between. The CDR3 length is 15 residues. Germline assignment: CDR1 KGHSH and CDR2 LQKENI. The CDR3 region is CASSPPGGTRETQYF. The CDR3 nucleotides read TGTGCCAGCTCACCACCGGGTGGGACAAGGGAGACCCAGTACTTC.

The V and J genes are TRBV2 and TRBJ2-7, with 7 bases aligning to TRBD1. V lost 7 bases and J lost 0; bases outside the gene matches: 6. The CDR3 consists of 14 residues. The germline CDR1 and CDR2 sequences are SNHLY and FYNNEI. The CDR3 DNA follows: TGTGCCAGCAAGGGGACAGCCAGCTCCTACGAGCAGTACTTC. This codes for CASKGTASSYEQYF. Full variable domain (missing parts from reference TRBV2 and TRBJ2-7): EPEVTQTPSHQVTQMGQEVILRCVPISNHLYFYWYRQILGQKVEFLVSFYNNEISEKSEIFDDQFSVERPDGSNFTLKIRSTKLEDSAMYFCASKGTASSYEQYFGPGTRLTVT.

This chain joins TRBV2 and TRBJ1-2; perhaps TRBD1 as D (5 bases). CDR1 is SNHLY and CDR2 is FYNNEI in the germline V gene. The length of the CDR3 is 13 residues. Trimming left V 11 bases short and J 8 bases short, with 21 bases between. DNA of the CDR3: TGTGCCGGTCACCGGGACCGAGTTGGAGGCTACACCTTC. Amino acid sequence: CAGHRDRVGGYTF.

The rearrangement joins TRBV7-2 to TRBJ2-7; D possibly corresponds to TRBD1 (5 bases). Trimming left V 6 bases short and J 4 bases short, with 10 bases between. CDR1 is SGHTA, CDR2 FQGNSA, per germline. The CDR3 has 12 residues. CDR3: CASRSTGYEQYF. The CDR3, as DNA: TGTGCCAGCAGGTCAACAGGTTACGAGCAGTACTTC.

The rearrangement uses TRBV29-1 and TRBJ2-1; D is unclear. There are 15 residues in the CDR3. Germline CDR1 reads SQVTM; CDR2 reads ANQGSEA. The ends were cut back, 6 bases at V and 4 bases at J, with 19 bases in the middle. CDR3 in amino acids: CSVKKGPNQYNEQFF. DNA of the CDR3: TGCAGCGTCAAAAAGGGCCCTAACCAGTACAATGAGCAGTTCTTC.

The sample holds one count of this clone. The CDR3: CANLAGDPSSTDTQYF. The CDR3 bases are TGTGCCAATTTAGCGGGGGATCCTTCTAGCACAGATACGCAGTATTTT. This sequence joins TRBV19 and TRBJ2-3; 9 nucleotides align to TRBD2. This CDR3 comprises 16 residues. Trimming at V came to 10 bases and at J to 0 bases, leaving 11 bases not matched to a gene. CDR1 is LNHDA and CDR2 is SQIVND in the germline V gene (reference sequence).

V and J are TRBV5-4 and TRBJ2-1; D is ambiguous. Trimming took off 2 bases at V and 8 bases at J, with 5 bases between the two ends. This CDR3 is 11 amino acids long. Germline V lookup: CDR1 SGHNT, CDR2 YYREEE (reference sequence). The CDR3 sequence: CASSLAHEQFF. CDR3 in DNA: TGTGCCAGCAGCTTAGCCCATGAGCAGTTCTTC.

This clone has only one observation. The chain joins TRBV12-3 or TRBV12-4 to TRBJ2-3, with 7 bases identical to TRBD2. V dropped 4 bases and J dropped 4; count of bases not matched to a gene: 2. The CDR3 loop spans 13 amino acids. The CDR3 DNA reads TGTGCCAGCAGTTCACTAGCGCCAGATACGCAGTATTTT. It yields the protein CASSSLAPDTQYF.

The chain combines TRBV7-2 with TRBJ2-1, with TRBD1 identical over 9 bases. The CDR3 runs to 13 residues. Trimming removed 8 bases from V and 9 bases from J; junction bases left unmatched: 8. CDR1 is SGHTA and CDR2 is FQGNSA in the germline V gene. CDR3 residues: CASRTGARSEQFF. CDR3 in DNA: TGTGCCAGCCGGACAGGGGCAAGGAGTGAGCAGTTCTTC.

V gene TRBV7-9 combines with J gene TRBJ1-1; the D is unclear. CDR3 size: 16 residues. The V end lost 1 base, the J end lost 5 bases, and 17 bases lay between the germline ends. Germline assignment: CDR1 SEHNR and CDR2 FQNEAQ (reference sequence). CDR3 sequence: CASSLGAADPRTEAFF. The CDR3 DNA reads as TGTGCCAGCAGCTTAGGGGCGGCAGATCCAAGGACTGAAGCTTTCTTT.

The chain recombines TRBV19 with TRBJ2-7, with a possible D match to TRBD1 (5 bases). Between the trimmed V and J ends, which lost 5 bases and 6 bases, there was a span of 17 bases. Germline values: CDR1 LNHDA, CDR2 SQIVND (reference sequence). The CDR3 is made up of 14 amino acids. CDR3 sequence reads: CASSRRQTPREQYF. In DNA form, the CDR3 reads TGTGCCAGTAGTCGGAGACAGACACCTCGCGAGCAGTACTTC.

The chain combines TRBV27 with TRBJ1-6; tentatively, D is TRBD1 (5 bases). V lost 2 bases and J lost 10, with 15 bases in between. The length of the CDR3 is 15 residues. Looked up from germline, CDR1 is MNHEY and CDR2 is SMNVEV (reference sequence). The CDR3: CASSLQGPEGSPLHF. Written as DNA, the CDR3 is TGTGCCAGCAGTTTACAAGGACCCGAGGGGTCACCCCTCCACTTT.